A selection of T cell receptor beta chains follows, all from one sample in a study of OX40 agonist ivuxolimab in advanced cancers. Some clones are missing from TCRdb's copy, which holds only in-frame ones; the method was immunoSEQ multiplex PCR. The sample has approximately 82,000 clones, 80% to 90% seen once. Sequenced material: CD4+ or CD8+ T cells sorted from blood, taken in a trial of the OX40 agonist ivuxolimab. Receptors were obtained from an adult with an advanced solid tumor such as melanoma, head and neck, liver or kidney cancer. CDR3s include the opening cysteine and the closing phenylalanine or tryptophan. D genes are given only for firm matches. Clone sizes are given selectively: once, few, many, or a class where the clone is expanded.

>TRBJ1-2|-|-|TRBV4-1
CASSQEPLLGGYTF
TGCGCCAGCAGCCAAGAGCCCCTCCTCGGTGGCTACACCTTC
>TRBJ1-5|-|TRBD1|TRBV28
CASRLSPGQGGQPQHF
TGTGCCAGCAGGCTCTCTCCGGGACAGGGAGGCCAGCCCCAGCATTTT
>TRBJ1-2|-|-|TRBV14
CASSELPGRWANYGYTF
TGTGCCAGCAGCGAGCTCCCAGGCAGGTGGGCTAACTATGGCTACACCTTC
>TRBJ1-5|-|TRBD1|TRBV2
CASRPGTGVYQPQHF
TGTGCCAGCAGGCCGGGGACAGGGGTATATCAGCCCCAGCATTTT
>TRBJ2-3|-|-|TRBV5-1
CASSSSWGSGTDTQYF
TGCGCCAGCAGCTCGAGCTGGGGTAGCGGCACAGATACGCAGTATTTT
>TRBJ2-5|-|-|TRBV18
CASSPNDGKTQYF
TGTGCCAGCTCACCCAACGACGGAAAGACCCAGTACTTC
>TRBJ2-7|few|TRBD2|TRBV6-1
CASSEGGGPSYEQYF
TGTGCCAGCAGTGAAGGCGGGGGGCCCTCCTACGAGCAGTACTTC
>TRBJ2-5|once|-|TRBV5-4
CASRLGRTQETQYF
TGTGCCAGCAGACTAGGACGGACCCAAGAGACCCAGTACTTC
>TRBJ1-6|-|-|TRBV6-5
CASRRAFNSPLHF
TGTGCCAGCCGAAGGGCTTTTAATTCACCCCTCCACTTT
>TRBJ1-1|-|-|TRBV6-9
CASSYSGRRNTEAFF
TGTGCCAGCAGTTATTCGGGCAGGCGGAACACTGAAGCTTTCTTT
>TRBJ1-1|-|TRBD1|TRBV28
CASSPRQGAKTEAFF
TGTGCCAGCAGTCCACGACAGGGGGCAAAAACTGAAGCTTTCTTT
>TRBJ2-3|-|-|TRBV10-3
CAITITDTQYF
TGTGCCATCACAATAACCGATACGCAGTATTTT
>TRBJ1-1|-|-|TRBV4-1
CASSQPALDRTEAFF
TGCGCCAGCAGCCAGCCGGCTTTAGACCGGACTGAAGCTTTCTTT
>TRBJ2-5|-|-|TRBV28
CASSMLGVQTQYF
TGTGCCAGCAGTATGCTGGGGGTACAGACCCAGTACTTC